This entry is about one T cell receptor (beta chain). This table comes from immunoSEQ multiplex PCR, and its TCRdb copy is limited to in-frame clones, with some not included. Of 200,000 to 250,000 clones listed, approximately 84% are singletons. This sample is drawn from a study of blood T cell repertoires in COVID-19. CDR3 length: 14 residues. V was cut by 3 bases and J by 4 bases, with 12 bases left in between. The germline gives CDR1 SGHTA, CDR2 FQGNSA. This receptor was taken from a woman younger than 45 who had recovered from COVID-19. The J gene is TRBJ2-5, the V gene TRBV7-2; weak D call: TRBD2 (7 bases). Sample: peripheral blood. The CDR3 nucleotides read TGTGCCAGCAGCTTTAATGGGGGGGCAGAGACCCAGTACTTC. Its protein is CASSFNGGAETQYF.